This T cell receptor (beta chain) stems from a study of T cell clones after liver transplantation. Sequencing used immunoSEQ multiplex PCR; TCRdb keeps in-frame clones, though not all of them. The repertoire has a few thousand clones, about 40% of them found once; the top ten carry approximately 13%. To note about this clone: Its antigen remains unknown.

Germline-derived CDR1 and CDR2 are PRHDT and FYEKMQ (reference sequence). V shed 5 bases and J shed 4 bases, with 16 bases lying between them. This CDR3 comprises 15 residues. Proliferating CFSE-low MLR cells were sequenced to define alloreactive TCRbeta sequences. This clonotype was sampled from a human patient who received a liver transplant. The graft donor may account for some of the T cells. The sequenced material came from CD4+ T cells from cultured PBMCs. The chain recombines TRBV13 with TRBJ2-3; D may be TRBD1 or TRBD2 (6 bases each). The CDR3 loop is CASSGPRGLADTQYF. CDR3 DNA: TGTGCCAGCAGCGGGCCTCGGGGGCTCGCAGATACGCAGTATTTT.